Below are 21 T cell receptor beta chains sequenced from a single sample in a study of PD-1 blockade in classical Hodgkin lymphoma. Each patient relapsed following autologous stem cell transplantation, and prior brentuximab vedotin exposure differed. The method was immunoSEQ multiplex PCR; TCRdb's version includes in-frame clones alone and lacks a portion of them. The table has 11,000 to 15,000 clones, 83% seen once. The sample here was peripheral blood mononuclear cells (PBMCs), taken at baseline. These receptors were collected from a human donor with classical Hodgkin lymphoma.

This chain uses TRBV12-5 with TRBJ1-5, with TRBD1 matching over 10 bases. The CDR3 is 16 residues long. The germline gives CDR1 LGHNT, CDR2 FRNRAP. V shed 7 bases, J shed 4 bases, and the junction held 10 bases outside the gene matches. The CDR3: CASDTSGTGDNQPQHF. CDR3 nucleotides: TGTGCTAGTGACACCTCCGGGACAGGGGATAATCAGCCCCAGCATTTT.

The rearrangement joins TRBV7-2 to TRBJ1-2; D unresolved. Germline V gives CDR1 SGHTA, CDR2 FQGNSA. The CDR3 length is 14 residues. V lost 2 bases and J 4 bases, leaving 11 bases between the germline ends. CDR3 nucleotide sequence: TGTGCCAGCAGCTTAAAGGTGGAATTCTATGGCTACACCTTC. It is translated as CASSLKVEFYGYTF.

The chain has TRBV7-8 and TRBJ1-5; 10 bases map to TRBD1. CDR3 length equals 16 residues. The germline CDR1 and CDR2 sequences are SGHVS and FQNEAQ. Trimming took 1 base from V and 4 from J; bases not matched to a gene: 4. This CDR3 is CASSLVTGGGNQPQHF. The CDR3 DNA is TGTGCCAGCAGCTTAGTGACAGGGGGCGGTAATCAGCCCCAGCATTTT.

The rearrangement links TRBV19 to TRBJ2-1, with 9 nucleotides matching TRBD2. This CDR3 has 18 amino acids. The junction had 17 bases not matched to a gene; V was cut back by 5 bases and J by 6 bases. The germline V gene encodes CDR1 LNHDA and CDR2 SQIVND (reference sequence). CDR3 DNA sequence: TGTGCCAGTAGTGCCCATCCCCCGGGACTAGCAAAACCCAATGAGCAGTTCTTC. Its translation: CASSAHPPGLAKPNEQFF.

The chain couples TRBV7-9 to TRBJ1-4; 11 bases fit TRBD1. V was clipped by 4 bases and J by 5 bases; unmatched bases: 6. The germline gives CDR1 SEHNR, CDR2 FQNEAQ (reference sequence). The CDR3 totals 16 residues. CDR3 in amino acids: CASSSGQGAGNEKLFF. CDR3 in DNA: TGTGCCAGCAGCTCCGGACAGGGGGCAGGCAATGAAAAACTGTTTTTT.

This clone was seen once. CDR3: CASSRDRGRTNEKLFF. Written as DNA, the CDR3 is TGCGCCAGCAGCCGGGACAGGGGGCGGACTAATGAAAAACTGTTTTTT. The V call is TRBV4-1, the J call TRBJ1-4; 12 bases are a match to TRBD1. The CDR3 has 16 residues. The germline gives CDR1 MGHRA, CDR2 YSYEKL. With 4 bases clipped from V and 2 bases from J, the junction kept 2 bases outside the gene matches.

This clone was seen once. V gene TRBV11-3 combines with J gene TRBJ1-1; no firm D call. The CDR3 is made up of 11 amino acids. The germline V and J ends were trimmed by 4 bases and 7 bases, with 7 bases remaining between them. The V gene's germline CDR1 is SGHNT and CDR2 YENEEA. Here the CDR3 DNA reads TGTGCCAGCAGCTCGGGGAGTGAAGCTTTCTTT. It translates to CASSSGSEAFF.

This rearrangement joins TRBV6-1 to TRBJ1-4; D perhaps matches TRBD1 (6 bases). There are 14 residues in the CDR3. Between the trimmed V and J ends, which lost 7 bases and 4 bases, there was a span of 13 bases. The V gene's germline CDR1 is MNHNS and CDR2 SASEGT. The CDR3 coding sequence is TGTGCCAGCAAACAGGGTGCCGATAATGAAAAACTGTTTTTT. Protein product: CASKQGADNEKLFF.

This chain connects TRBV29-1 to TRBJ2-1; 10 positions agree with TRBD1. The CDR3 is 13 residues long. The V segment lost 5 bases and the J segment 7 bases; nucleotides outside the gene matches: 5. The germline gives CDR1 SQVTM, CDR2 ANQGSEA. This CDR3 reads CSVRDRGWNEQFF. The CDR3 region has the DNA TGCAGCGTTCGGGACAGGGGATGGAATGAGCAGTTCTTC.

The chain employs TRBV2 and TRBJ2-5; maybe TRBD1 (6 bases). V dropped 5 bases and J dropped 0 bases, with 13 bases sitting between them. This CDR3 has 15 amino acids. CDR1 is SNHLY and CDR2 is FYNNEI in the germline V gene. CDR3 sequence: CASSLGRGNQETQYF. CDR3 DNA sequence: TGTGCCAGCAGTCTTGGCAGGGGAAACCAAGAGACCCAGTACTTC.

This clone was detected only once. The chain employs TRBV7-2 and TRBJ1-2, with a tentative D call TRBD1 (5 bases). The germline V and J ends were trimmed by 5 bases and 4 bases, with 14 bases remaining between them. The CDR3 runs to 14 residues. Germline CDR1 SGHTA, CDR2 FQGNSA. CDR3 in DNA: TGTGCCAGCAGCCCTGAGGGGCAAGGCTATGGCTACACCTTC. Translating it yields CASSPEGQGYGYTF. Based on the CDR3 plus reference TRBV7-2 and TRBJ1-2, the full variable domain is GAGVSQSPSNKVTEKGKDVELRCDPISGHTALYWYRQSLGQGLEFLIYFQGNSAPDKSGLPSDRFSAERTGGSVSTLTIQRTQQEDSAVYLCASSPEGQGYGYTFGSGTRLTVV.

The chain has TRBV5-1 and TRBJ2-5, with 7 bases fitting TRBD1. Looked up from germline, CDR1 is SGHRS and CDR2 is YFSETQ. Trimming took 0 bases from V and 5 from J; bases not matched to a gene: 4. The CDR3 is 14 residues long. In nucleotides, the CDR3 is TGCGCCAGCAGCTTGGAGAGGGGGCTCGAGACCCAGTACTTC. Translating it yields CASSLERGLETQYF.

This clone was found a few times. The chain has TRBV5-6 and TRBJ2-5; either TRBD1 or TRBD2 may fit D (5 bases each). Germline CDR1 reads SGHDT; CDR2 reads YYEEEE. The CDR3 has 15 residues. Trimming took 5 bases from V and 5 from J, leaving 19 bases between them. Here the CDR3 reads CASSSRLSGTETQYF. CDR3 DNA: TGTGCCAGCAGTTCCCGCTTGTCCGGGACGGAGACCCAGTACTTC.

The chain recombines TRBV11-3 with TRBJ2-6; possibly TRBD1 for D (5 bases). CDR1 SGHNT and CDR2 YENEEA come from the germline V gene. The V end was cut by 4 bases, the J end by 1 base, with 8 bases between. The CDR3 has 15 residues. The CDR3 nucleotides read TGTGCCAGCAGCTCCAGGGATTCTGGGGCCAACGTCCTGACTTTC. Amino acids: CASSSRDSGANVLTF. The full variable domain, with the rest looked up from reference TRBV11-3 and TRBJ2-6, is EAGVVQSPRYKIIEKKQPVAFWCNPISGHNTLYWYLQNLGQGPELLIRYENEEAVDDSQLPKDRFSAERLKGVDSTLKIQPAELGDSAVYLCASSSRDSGANVLTFGAGSRLTVL.

CDR3: CAISESTSSWTGELFF. DNA for the CDR3: TGTGCCATCAGTGAGTCAACTAGCTCGTGGACCGGGGAGCTGTTTTTT. The chain recombines TRBV10-3 with TRBJ2-2; perhaps TRBD2 as D (6 bases). CDR3 length equals 16 residues. The V and J ends lost 0 bases and 5 bases respectively, with 13 bases between them. CDR1 and CDR2 from the germline V gene are ENHRY and SYGVKD.

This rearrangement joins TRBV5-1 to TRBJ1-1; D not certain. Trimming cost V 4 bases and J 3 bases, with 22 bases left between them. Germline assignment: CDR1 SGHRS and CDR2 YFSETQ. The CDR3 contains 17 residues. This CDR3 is CASSHRMGGRGDTEAFF. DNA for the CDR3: TGCGCCAGCAGCCATCGGATGGGAGGGCGGGGTGACACTGAAGCTTTCTTT.

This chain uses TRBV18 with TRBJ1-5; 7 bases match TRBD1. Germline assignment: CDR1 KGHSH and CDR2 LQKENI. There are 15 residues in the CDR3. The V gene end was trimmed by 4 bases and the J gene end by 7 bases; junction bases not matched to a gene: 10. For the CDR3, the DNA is TGTGCCAGCTCACTGCGACAGGGAATGGAACAGCCCCAGCATTTT. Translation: CASSLRQGMEQPQHF.

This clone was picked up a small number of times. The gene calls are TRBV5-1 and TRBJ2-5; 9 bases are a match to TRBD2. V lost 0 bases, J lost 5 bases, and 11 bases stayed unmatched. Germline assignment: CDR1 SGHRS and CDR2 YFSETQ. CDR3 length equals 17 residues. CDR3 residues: CASSLVSSGGTRETQYF. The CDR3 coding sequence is TGCGCCAGCAGCTTGGTATCCAGCGGGGGGACGCGGGAGACCCAGTACTTC. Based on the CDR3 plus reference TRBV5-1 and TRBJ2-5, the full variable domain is KAGVTQTPRYLIKTRGQQVTLSCSPISGHRSVSWYQQTPGQGLQFLFEYFSETQRNKGNFPGRFSGRQFSNSRSEMNVSTLELGDSALYLCASSLVSSGGTRETQYFGPGTRLLVL.

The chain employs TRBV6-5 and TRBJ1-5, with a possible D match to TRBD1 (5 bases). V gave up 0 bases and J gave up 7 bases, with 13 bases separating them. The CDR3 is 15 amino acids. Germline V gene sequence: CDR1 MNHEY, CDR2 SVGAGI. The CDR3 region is CASSYSKTGGQPQHF. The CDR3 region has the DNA TGTGCCAGCAGTTACTCGAAAACAGGCGGCCAGCCCCAGCATTTT.

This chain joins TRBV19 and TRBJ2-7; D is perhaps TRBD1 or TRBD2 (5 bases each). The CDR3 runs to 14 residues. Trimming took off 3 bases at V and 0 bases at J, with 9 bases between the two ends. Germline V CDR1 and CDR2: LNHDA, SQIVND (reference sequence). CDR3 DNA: TGTGCCAGTAGTATTGGGACGGGCTCCTACGAGCAGTACTTC. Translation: CASSIGTGSYEQYF.

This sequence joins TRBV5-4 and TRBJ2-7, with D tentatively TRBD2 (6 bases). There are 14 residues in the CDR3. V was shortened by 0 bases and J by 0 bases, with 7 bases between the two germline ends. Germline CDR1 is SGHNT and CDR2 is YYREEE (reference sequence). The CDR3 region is CASSLAGVSYEQYF. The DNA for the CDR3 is TGTGCCAGCAGCTTGGCGGGGGTCTCCTACGAGCAGTACTTC.